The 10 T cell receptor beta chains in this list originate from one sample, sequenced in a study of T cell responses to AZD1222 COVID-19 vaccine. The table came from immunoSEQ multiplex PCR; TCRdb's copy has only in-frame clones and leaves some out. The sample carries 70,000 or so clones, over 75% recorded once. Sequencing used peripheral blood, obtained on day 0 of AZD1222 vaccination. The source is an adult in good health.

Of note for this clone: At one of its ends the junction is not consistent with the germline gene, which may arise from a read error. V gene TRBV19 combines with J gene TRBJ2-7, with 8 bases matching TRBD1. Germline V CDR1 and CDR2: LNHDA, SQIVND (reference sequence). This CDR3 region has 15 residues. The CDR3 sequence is CASAPRTGNKVERYF. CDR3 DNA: TGTGCCAGTGCCCCTAGGACAGGGAATAAAGTGGAGCGGTACTTC.

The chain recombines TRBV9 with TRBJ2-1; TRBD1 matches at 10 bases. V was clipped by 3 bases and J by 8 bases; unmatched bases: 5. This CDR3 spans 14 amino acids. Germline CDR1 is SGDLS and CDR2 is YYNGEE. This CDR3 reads CASSAGTGVDEQFF. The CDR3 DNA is TGTGCCAGCAGCGCCGGGACAGGGGTGGATGAGCAGTTCTTC. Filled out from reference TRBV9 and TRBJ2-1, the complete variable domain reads DSGVTQTPKHLITATGQRVTLRCSPRSGDLSVYWYQQSLDQGLQFLIQYYNGEERAKGNILERFSAQQFPDLHSELNLSSLELGDSALYFCASSAGTGVDEQFFGPGTRLTVL.

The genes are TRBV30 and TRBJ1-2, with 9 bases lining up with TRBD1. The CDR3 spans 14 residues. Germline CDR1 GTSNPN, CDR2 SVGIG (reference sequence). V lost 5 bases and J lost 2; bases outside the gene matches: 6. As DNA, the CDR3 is TGTGCCTGGGGGTCCGGGACAGGGAACTATGGCTACACCTTC. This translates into CAWGSGTGNYGYTF. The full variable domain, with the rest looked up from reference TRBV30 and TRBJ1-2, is SQTIHQWPATLVQPVGSPLSLECTVEGTSNPNLYWYRQAAGRGLQLLFYSVGIGQISSEVPQNLSASRPQDRQFILSSKKLLLSDSGFYLCAWGSGTGNYGYTFGSGTRLTVV.

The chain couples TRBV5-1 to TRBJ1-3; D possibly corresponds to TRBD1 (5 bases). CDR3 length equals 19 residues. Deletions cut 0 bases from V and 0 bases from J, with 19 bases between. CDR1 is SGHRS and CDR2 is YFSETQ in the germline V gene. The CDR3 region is CASSLAPRQSGGSGNTIYF. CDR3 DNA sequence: TGCGCCAGCAGCTTGGCCCCCAGACAATCTGGGGGCTCTGGAAACACCATATATTTT. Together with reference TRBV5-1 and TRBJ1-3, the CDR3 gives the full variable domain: KAGVTQTPRYLIKTRGQQVTLSCSPISGHRSVSWYQQTPGQGLQFLFEYFSETQRNKGNFPGRFSGRQFSNSRSEMNVSTLELGDSALYLCASSLAPRQSGGSGNTIYFGEGSWLTVV.

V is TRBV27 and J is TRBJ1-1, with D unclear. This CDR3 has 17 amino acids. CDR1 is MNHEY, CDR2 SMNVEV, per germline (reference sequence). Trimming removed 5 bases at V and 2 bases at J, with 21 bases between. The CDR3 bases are TGTGCCAGCAGTCCTTTTCCTCGGACGGATAAAAACACTGAAGCTTTCTTT. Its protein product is CASSPFPRTDKNTEAFF.

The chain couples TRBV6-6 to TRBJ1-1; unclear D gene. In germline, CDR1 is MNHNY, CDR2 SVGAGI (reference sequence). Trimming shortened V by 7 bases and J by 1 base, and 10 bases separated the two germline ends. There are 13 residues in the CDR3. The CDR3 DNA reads TGTGCCAGCAAGATACCCCAGAACACTGAAGCTTTCTTT. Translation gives CASKIPQNTEAFF.

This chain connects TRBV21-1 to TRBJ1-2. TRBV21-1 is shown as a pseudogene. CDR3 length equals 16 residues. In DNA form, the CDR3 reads TGTGCCAGCAGCAGGAAACGGGGTGTAGCTAACTATGGCTACACCTTC. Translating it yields CASSRKRGVANYGYTF.

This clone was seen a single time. The CDR3 bases are TGCAGTGCTAGAGTGGGTGCCGAGCAGTACTTC. Translated: CSARVGAEQYF. The chain has TRBV20-1 and TRBJ2-7; D remains unclear. Germline assignment: CDR1 DFQATT and CDR2 SNEGSKA (reference sequence). V was shortened by 1 base and J by 6 bases, with 7 bases between the two germline ends. This CDR3 comprises 11 residues.

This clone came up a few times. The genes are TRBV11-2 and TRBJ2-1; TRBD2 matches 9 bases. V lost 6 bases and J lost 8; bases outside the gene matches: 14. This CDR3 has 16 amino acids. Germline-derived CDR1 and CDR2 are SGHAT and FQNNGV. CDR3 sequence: CASRPTAGGMADEQFF. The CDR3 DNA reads TGTGCCAGCAGGCCCACAGCGGGGGGCATGGCGGATGAGCAGTTCTTC.

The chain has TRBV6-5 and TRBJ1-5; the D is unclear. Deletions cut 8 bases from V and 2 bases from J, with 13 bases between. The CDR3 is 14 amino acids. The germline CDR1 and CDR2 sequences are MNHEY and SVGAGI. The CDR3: CASLARWGNQPQHF. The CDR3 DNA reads TGTGCCAGCCTGGCGCGGTGGGGCAATCAGCCCCAGCATTTT.